Listed here are 30 T cell receptor beta chains from one sample, sequenced in a study of beta chain features in type 1 diabetes. Study outcomes and limitations: Type 1 diabetes patients showed a moderate but significant shortening of TCRB CDR3s in all four CD4+ subsets.

The investigators reverse transcribed all of the isolated RNA, so they sequenced expressed TCRB transcripts. Repertoires were generated with immunoSEQ multiplex PCR, while TCRdb's copy carries only in-frame clones and drops some. This table has around 130,000 clones, roughly 15% appearing once. These receptors' targets are unknown. The specimen sequenced was central memory CD4+ T cells from blood. All receptors come from a man younger than 45 with type 1 diabetes.

The gene calls are TRBV5-1 and TRBJ2-3; a possible D gene is TRBD2 (5 bases). The CDR3 totals 14 residues. V was trimmed by 1 base and J by 4 bases, leaving 10 bases between them. CDR1 is SGHRS and CDR2 is YFSETQ in the germline V gene. The DNA of the CDR3 is TGCGCCAGCAGCTTGTCTCTAGCCTCAGATACGCAGTATTTT. It encodes CASSLSLASDTQYF.

This chain joins TRBV30 and TRBJ2-3; D gene ambiguous. The CDR3 sequence is 13 residues long. V lost 1 base to trimming and J lost 1 base, with 6 bases between them. Germline-derived CDR1 and CDR2 are GTSNPN and SVGIG (reference sequence). The CDR3 DNA follows: TGTGCCTGGAGTGGAATTGGCACAGATACGCAGTATTTT. Translated: CAWSGIGTDTQYF.

This clone came up a few times. V is TRBV7-9 and J is TRBJ2-1, with 9 bases aligning to TRBD1. Looked up from germline, CDR1 is SEHNR and CDR2 is FQNEAQ (reference sequence). CDR3 length: 15 amino acids. Trimming cost V 4 bases and J 7 bases; bases outside gene matches: 8. The CDR3 loop is CASSSPGTGLNEQFF. For the CDR3, the DNA is TGTGCCAGCAGCTCTCCCGGGACAGGGTTAAATGAGCAGTTCTTC.

The CDR3 bases are TGTGCCAGTAGTATGAAGCGGGACAGGGAGACTGAAGCTTTCTTT. This translates into CASSMKRDRETEAFF. The rearrangement joins TRBV19 to TRBJ1-1; 9 positions agree with TRBD1. The junction had 7 bases not matched to a gene; V was cut back by 3 bases and J by 5 bases. CDR1 is LNHDA and CDR2 is SQIVND in the germline V gene (reference sequence). CDR3 length: 15 residues.

This clone has a handful of counts. V and J are TRBV15 and TRBJ2-7; 7 nucleotides match TRBD1. Germline V gene data show CDR1 as LNHNV and CDR2 as YYDKDF (reference sequence). This CDR3 contains 15 residues. J gave up 4 bases and V 0 bases, and 6 bases lay outside the gene matches. CDR3 nucleotides: TGTGCCACCAGCAGAGATCTAGGGACAGCTTACGAGCAGTACTTC. Encoded protein: CATSRDLGTAYEQYF.

This clone has only a few counts. This chain's CDR3 is CASSPHRTGSTDTQYF. As DNA, the CDR3 is TGTGCCAGCAGTCCTCATAGGACAGGGAGCACAGATACGCAGTATTTT. The rearrangement uses TRBV27 and TRBJ2-3; 8 nucleotides align to TRBD1. Germline CDR1 MNHEY, CDR2 SMNVEV (reference sequence). J gave up 0 bases and V 5 bases, and 7 bases lay outside the gene matches. The CDR3 length is 16 residues.

This clone was recorded a few times. V is TRBV28 and J is TRBJ2-5; D might be TRBD2 (7 bases). The germline V gene encodes CDR1 MDHEN and CDR2 SYDVKM. V was cut by 3 bases and J by 5 bases, with 13 bases left in between. The CDR3 extends over 14 amino acids. The CDR3 region is CASSLGGAVETQYF. The CDR3 nucleotides read TGTGCCAGCAGTTTGGGGGGGGCGGTCGAGACCCAGTACTTC.

The chain links TRBV10-3 to TRBJ1-1, with D unclear. V was clipped by 4 bases and J by 0 bases, with 6 bases between them. The CDR3 extends over 13 amino acids. Germline CDR1 and CDR2: ENHRY and SYGVKD. For the CDR3, the DNA is TGTGCCATCAGTGTAACGATGAACACTGAAGCTTTCTTT. Protein product: CAISVTMNTEAFF.

Only a few counts were recorded for this clone. The V gene is TRBV10-3, the J gene TRBJ2-1; weak D call: TRBD1 (5 bases). Per germline, CDR1 ENHRY and CDR2 SYGVKD. The CDR3 contains 15 residues. V dropped 6 bases and J dropped 7 bases, with 19 bases sitting between them. In nucleotides, the CDR3 is TGTGCCATCAGCCAGGGCCTAGACCGGTCAAATGAGCAGTTCTTC. Translation: CAISQGLDRSNEQFF.

This clone was found a few times. The CDR3 loop reads CVLGGTTDTQYF. The CDR3 DNA follows: TGTGTCCTCGGGGGGACCACAGATACGCAGTATTTT. This chain links TRBV6-5 with TRBJ2-3; 7 bases are a match to TRBD2. This CDR3 has 12 residues. The germline CDR1 and CDR2 sequences are MNHEY and SVGAGI.

This clone was seen a few times. The CDR3 here is CASSFRGSPLHF. CDR3 in DNA: TGTGCCAGCAGTTTCCGGGGGTCACCCCTCCACTTT. The chain has TRBV5-4 and TRBJ1-6; possible D gene TRBD1, 5 bases. CDR1 SGHNT and CDR2 YYREEE come from the germline V gene (reference sequence). This CDR3 is 12 amino acids long. Between the trimmed V and J ends, which lost 5 bases and 10 bases, there was a span of 10 bases.

V gene TRBV7-2 combines with J gene TRBJ2-5; D is tentatively TRBD1 or TRBD2 (6 bases each). Per the germline V gene, CDR1 is SGHTA and CDR2 is FQGNSA. CDR3 size: 15 residues. Trimming cost V 5 bases and J 5 bases, with 18 bases left between them. The CDR3 nucleotides read TGTGCCAGCAGCCCAAGCTCTACAGGGAGGGAGACCCAGTACTTC. It yields the protein CASSPSSTGRETQYF. Looking up the rest from reference TRBV7-2 and TRBJ2-5 gives the full variable domain: GAGVSQSPSNKVTEKGKDVELRCDPISGHTALYWYRQSLGQGLEFLIYFQGNSAPDKSGLPSDRFSAERTGGSVSTLTIQRTQQEDSAVYLCASSPSSTGRETQYFGPGTRLLVL.

This clone came up a few times. The chain uses TRBV7-2 and TRBJ1-1; D call uncertain. CDR3 length: 14 residues. Per the germline V gene, CDR1 is SGHTA and CDR2 is FQGNSA. Between the trimmed V and J ends, which lost 4 bases and 1 base, there was a span of 10 bases. CDR3 sequence: CASSSHTANTEAFF. Written as DNA, the CDR3 is TGTGCCAGCAGCTCTCATACAGCGAACACTGAAGCTTTCTTT. The complete variable domain, with remaining parts taken from reference TRBV7-2 and TRBJ1-1, reads GAGVSQSPSNKVTEKGKDVELRCDPISGHTALYWYRQSLGQGLEFLIYFQGNSAPDKSGLPSDRFSAERTGGSVSTLTIQRTQQEDSAVYLCASSSHTANTEAFFGQGTRLTVV.

The chain combines TRBV4-3 with TRBJ2-6; the D gene is possibly TRBD2 (6 bases). The germline CDR1 and CDR2 sequences are LGHNA and YSLEER. V was cut by 1 base and J by 2 bases, with 9 bases left in between. This CDR3 region has 16 residues. DNA of the CDR3: TGCGCCAGCAGCCAAGGGGCGGGGACTGGGGCCAACGTCCTGACTTTC. Residues: CASSQGAGTGANVLTF.

This clone has more than one count but fewer than ten. This chain joins TRBV6-1 and TRBJ2-1, with D uncertain. The CDR3 has 11 residues. The V end lost 3 bases, the J end lost 9 bases, and 6 bases lay between the germline ends. In germline, CDR1 is MNHNS, CDR2 SASEGT. The CDR3 DNA is TGTGCCAGCAGTGATATGGGTGAGCAGTTCTTC. It yields the protein CASSDMGEQFF.

This clone was found a few times. The CDR3 DNA is TGCGCCAGCACGCGGGACCCAAGTACACACAATGAGCAGTTCTTC. Its protein is CASTRDPSTHNEQFF. The chain joins TRBV5-1 to TRBJ2-1, with D maybe TRBD2 (6 bases). V was cut by 6 bases and J by 5 bases, with 18 bases left in between. The CDR3 contains 15 residues. Per germline, CDR1 SGHRS and CDR2 YFSETQ.

V usage is TRBV7-8 and J usage is TRBJ2-5; the match to TRBD1 covers 7 bases. In germline, CDR1 is SGHVS, CDR2 FQNEAQ. The junction had 9 bases not matched to a gene; V was cut back by 4 bases and J by 4 bases. The CDR3 has 15 amino acids. The CDR3: CASSSRQGRPETQYF. As DNA, the CDR3 is TGTGCCAGCAGCTCGCGACAGGGACGGCCAGAGACCCAGTACTTC.

In its sample, this clone was seen a few times. V gene TRBV15 combines with J gene TRBJ2-1; 11 bases map to TRBD2. Looked up from germline, CDR1 is LNHNV and CDR2 is YYDKDF (reference sequence). The junction had 12 bases not matched to a gene; V was cut back by 5 bases and J by 3 bases. This CDR3 has 18 residues. In nucleotides, the CDR3 is TGTGCCACCAGCGGCACCCCTAGCGGGGGGTACGACTACAATGAGCAGTTCTTC. Protein sequence: CATSGTPSGGYDYNEQFF. Based on the CDR3 plus reference TRBV15 and TRBJ2-1, the full variable domain is DAMVIQNPRYQVTQFGKPVTLSCSQTLNHNVMYWYQQKSSQAPKLLFHYYDKDFNNEADTPDNFQSRRPNTSFCFLDIRSPGLGDTAMYLCATSGTPSGGYDYNEQFFGPGTRLTVL.

This chain uses TRBV5-1 with TRBJ1-4; D gene ambiguous. Looked up from germline, CDR1 is SGHRS and CDR2 is YFSETQ. The CDR3 spans 11 residues. V lost 0 bases and J lost 10, with 4 bases in between. The CDR3 is CASSLAGKLFF. The DNA for the CDR3 is TGCGCCAGCAGCTTGGCCGGAAAACTGTTTTTT.

The CDR3 DNA reads TGTGCCAGCAGTTTACTGGGGACAGGGGGCAATCAGCCCCAGCATTTT. Its translation is CASSLLGTGGNQPQHF. The V and J genes are TRBV27 and TRBJ1-5, with 10 bases aligning to TRBD1. Germline CDR1 and CDR2: MNHEY and SMNVEV (reference sequence). The CDR3 sequence is 16 residues long. The junction had 3 bases not matched to a gene; V was cut back by 2 bases and J by 2 bases.

In this sample, this clone turned up a few times. V usage is TRBV29-1 and J usage is TRBJ2-7, with D perhaps matching TRBD1 (5 bases). Trimming removed 7 bases from V and 6 bases from J, with 16 bases in between. The CDR3 consists of 12 residues. CDR1 is SQVTM and CDR2 is ANQGSEA in the germline V gene. This chain's CDR3 is CSGDQGNGEQYF. The DNA for the CDR3 is TGCAGCGGGGATCAGGGTAACGGCGAGCAGTACTTC.

There are a few counts of this clone. This chain links TRBV11-2 with TRBJ2-6; D is unclear. The V gene lost 4 bases and the J gene lost 0 bases, with 10 bases spanning the gap. CDR1 is SGHAT and CDR2 is FQNNGV in the germline V gene. The CDR3 consists of 16 residues. DNA of the CDR3: TGTGCCAGCAGCTCATTCAGTGGCTCTGGGGCCAACGTCCTGACTTTC. This translates into CASSSFSGSGANVLTF.

This clone came up a few times. V is TRBV5-1 and J is TRBJ2-3; the match to TRBD1 covers 9 bases. This CDR3 comprises 13 residues. V dropped 3 bases and J dropped 4; count of bases not matched to a gene: 0. Germline-derived CDR1 and CDR2 are SGHRS and YFSETQ. This chain's CDR3 is CASSWDRADTQYF. CDR3 sequence (DNA): TGCGCCAGCAGCTGGGACAGGGCAGATACGCAGTATTTT.

This clone was seen a handful of times. The chain combines TRBV30 with TRBJ2-5, with D possibly being TRBD1 (5 bases). The CDR3 has 14 amino acids. The V and J ends lost 8 bases and 1 base respectively, with 17 bases between them. CDR1 and CDR2 (germline): GTSNPN, SVGIG (reference sequence). Written as DNA, the CDR3 is TGTGCCGGATGGAGAAGGGGTAGCCAAGAGACCCAGTACTTC. This codes for CAGWRRGSQETQYF.

The V gene is TRBV6-5, the J gene TRBJ2-7, with D perhaps TRBD1 (6 bases). Deletions cut 0 bases from V and 4 bases from J, with 10 bases between. Germline CDR1 MNHEY, CDR2 SVGAGI. There are 14 residues in the CDR3. CDR3 loop: CASSYSQQGYEQYF. The CDR3 DNA sequence: TGTGCCAGCAGTTACTCTCAACAGGGATACGAGCAGTACTTC.

The rearrangement joins TRBV6-4 to TRBJ2-7, with no clear D. V dropped 7 bases and J dropped 3 bases, with 1 base sitting between them. This CDR3 has 9 residues. CDR1 and CDR2 (germline): MRHNA, SNTAGT. In DNA, the CDR3 is TGTGCCAGCATCTACGAGCAGTACTTC. Encoded protein: CASIYEQYF.

The chain employs TRBV7-9 and TRBJ2-7, with 9 positions matching TRBD1. The V segment lost 4 bases and the J segment 2 bases; nucleotides outside the gene matches: 6. The germline CDR1 and CDR2 sequences are SEHNR and FQNEAQ (reference sequence). The CDR3 is 15 residues long. The CDR3 DNA follows: TGTGCCAGCAGCTCCCCGGGACAGGGAGCCTACGAGCAGTACTTC. It specifies CASSSPGQGAYEQYF.

This clone appeared a few times. The rearrangement joins TRBV4-2 to TRBJ2-3; D remains unclear. The CDR3 is 17 residues long. V gave up 4 bases and J gave up 0 bases, with 17 bases separating them. The germline gives CDR1 LGHNA, CDR2 YNFKEQ. Here the CDR3 DNA reads TGTGCCAGCAGCCCCACCACCGGCTATTCTAGCACAGATACGCAGTATTTT. Its protein is CASSPTTGYSSTDTQYF.

This clone was recorded many times. The chain is built from TRBV2 and TRBJ2-5; 9 bases align to TRBD1. In germline, CDR1 is SNHLY, CDR2 FYNNEI. The CDR3 has 16 residues. With 1 base clipped from V and 5 bases from J, the junction kept 8 bases outside the gene matches. In nucleotides, the CDR3 is TGTGCCAGCAGTGAAGACGGGACAGGGAGGGACGAGACCCAGTACTTC. It translates to CASSEDGTGRDETQYF.

This clone was detected a few times. The chain carries TRBV5-1 and TRBJ1-2, with unresolved D. Germline V lookup: CDR1 SGHRS, CDR2 YFSETQ. Trimming cost V 2 bases and J 1 base, with 12 bases left between them. This CDR3 is 15 amino acids long. CDR3: CASSFTTSINYGYTF. The CDR3 DNA sequence: TGCGCCAGCAGCTTCACAACGTCAATTAACTATGGCTACACCTTC.